This T cell receptor beta chain was identified in a study of response to subunit inactivated influenza vaccine. Germline V gives CDR1 GTSNPN, CDR2 SVGIG (reference sequence). Trimming shortened V by 0 bases and J by 5 bases, and 12 bases separated the two germline ends. The length of the CDR3 is 14 residues. From the RT-PCR reads, TCRdb called clonotypes with MiXCR, one entry per CDR3 protein. Seen here are 650,000 to 800,000 distinct CDR3 sequences, roughly 20% observed once, and the top ten hold approximately 10%. This clonotype showed up just a few times. The TCR was taken from a man over 45 who received an inactivated influenza vaccine. The chain employs TRBV30 and TRBJ2-3; D perhaps matches TRBD1 (5 bases). The sequenced sample was PBMCs from blood, obtained less than 6 days after vaccination. This chain's CDR3 is CAWSVVLRGDTQYF. CDR3 nucleotides: TGTGCCTGGAGTGTAGTCTTAAGGGGAGATACGCAGTATTTT.